The next 10 T cell receptor beta chains were all read from a single sample in a study of T cells and Merkel cell carcinoma outcomes. Method: immunoSEQ multiplex PCR; TCRdb's copy keeps in-frame clones and lacks some. The top ten hold approximately 2% of the sample, which has 14,000 or so clones, around nine tenths seen once. The sequenced material came from tumor tissue from Merkel cell carcinoma. The origin of the receptors is a human donor with Merkel cell carcinoma.

In the case of this clone: One end of the junction does not line up with germline, which may come from a read error. The V call is TRBV5-1, the J call TRBJ2-7; D is perhaps TRBD2 (6 bases). This CDR3 region has 16 residues. Per germline, CDR1 SGHRS and CDR2 YFSETQ. The CDR3 region is CASSLGVRGSSYEQYF. The DNA of the CDR3 is TGCGCCAGCAGCTTGGGGGTACGGGGGTCCTCCTACGAACAGTACTTC.

This sequence joins TRBV9 and TRBJ2-3, with D possibly TRBD2 on 7 matching bases. CDR1 and CDR2 from the germline V gene are SGDLS and YYNGEE. The CDR3 has 15 amino acids. V was shortened by 3 bases and J by 5 bases, with 16 bases between the two germline ends. The CDR3 nucleotides are TGTGCCAGCAGCGCCCAAGGGGGGGCCGGAGATACGCAGTATTTT. Translated, it gives CASSAQGGAGDTQYF.

V usage is TRBV19 and J usage is TRBJ2-1; 7 nucleotides match TRBD2. The junction had 8 bases not matched to a gene; V was cut back by 6 bases and J by 6 bases. This CDR3 is built from 14 residues. Germline V lookup: CDR1 LNHDA, CDR2 SQIVND (reference sequence). DNA for the CDR3: TGTGCCAGTAGCAAGCGGGGCCCGGCCAATGAGCAGTTCTTC. It encodes CASSKRGPANEQFF. Drawing the rest from reference TRBV19 and TRBJ2-1, the complete variable domain is DGGITQSPKYLFRKEGQNVTLSCEQNLNHDAMYWYRQDPGQGLRLIYYSQIVNDFQKGDIAEGYSVSREKKESFPLTVTSAQKNPTAFYLCASSKRGPANEQFFGPGTRLTVL.

The CDR3 loop reads CASSQGALTEAFF. The CDR3 bases are TGCGCCAGCAGCCAAGGCGCCCTCACTGAAGCTTTCTTT. V is TRBV4-3 and J is TRBJ1-1; D not certain. Germline CDR1 LGHNA, CDR2 YSLEER. The CDR3 is 13 amino acids. V dropped 1 base and J dropped 4 bases, with 7 bases sitting between them.

Concerning this clone: A read error may produce the germline difference seen at one junction end. J is TRBJ2-3 and V is TRBV30; 9 bases align to TRBD2. This CDR3 is built from 15 residues. Germline-derived CDR1 and CDR2 are GTSNPN and SVGIG (reference sequence). As DNA, the CDR3 is TGTGCCTCCTCTTCGGGACTAGCACCCACAAATACGCAGTATTTT. Encoded protein: CASSSGLAPTNTQYF.

The chain joins TRBV7-9 to TRBJ2-4; no firm D call. V gave up 5 bases and J gave up 8 bases, with 22 bases separating them. CDR1 and CDR2 from the germline V gene are SEHNR and FQNEAQ (reference sequence). The length of the CDR3 is 16 residues. The CDR3 region is CASSPVRGSEGDIQYF. CDR3 in DNA: TGTGCCAGCAGCCCTGTGCGCGGCTCAGAAGGAGACATTCAGTACTTC.

This chain links TRBV6-5 with TRBJ1-5, with D unclear. The CDR3 has 13 amino acids. The V gene lost 5 bases and the J gene lost 4 bases, with 9 bases spanning the gap. Germline assignment: CDR1 MNHEY and CDR2 SVGAGI. This CDR3 reads CASSPRENQPQHF. CDR3 bases: TGTGCCAGCAGTCCTAGGGAGAATCAGCCCCAGCATTTT.

V and J are TRBV4-1 and TRBJ2-7, with no clear D. Germline V gene sequence: CDR1 MGHRA, CDR2 YSYEKL. The CDR3 spans 16 residues. V was pared by 1 base and J by 9 bases, with 22 bases between. CDR3: CASSQVDGLKELRQYF. The CDR3 DNA sequence: TGCGCCAGCAGCCAAGTTGACGGATTAAAGGAATTAAGGCAGTACTTC.

In its sample, this clone was seen once. V gene TRBV18 combines with J gene TRBJ1-3; no clear D. The germline CDR1 and CDR2 sequences are KGHSH and LQKENI. This CDR3 region has 13 residues. V lost 3 bases to trimming and J lost 4 bases, with 7 bases between them. As DNA, the CDR3 is TGTGCCAGCTCACCGGCGAACGGAAACACCATATATTTT. Protein: CASSPANGNTIYF.

The chain employs TRBV6-5 and TRBJ1-3, with D unclear. The germline V and J ends were trimmed by 3 bases and 0 bases, with 9 bases remaining between them. The germline V gene has CDR1 MNHEY and CDR2 SVGAGI. This CDR3 spans 15 amino acids. The DNA for the CDR3 is TGTGCCAGCAGTTATTCTCCAAACTCTGGAAACACCATATATTTT. It specifies CASSYSPNSGNTIYF.